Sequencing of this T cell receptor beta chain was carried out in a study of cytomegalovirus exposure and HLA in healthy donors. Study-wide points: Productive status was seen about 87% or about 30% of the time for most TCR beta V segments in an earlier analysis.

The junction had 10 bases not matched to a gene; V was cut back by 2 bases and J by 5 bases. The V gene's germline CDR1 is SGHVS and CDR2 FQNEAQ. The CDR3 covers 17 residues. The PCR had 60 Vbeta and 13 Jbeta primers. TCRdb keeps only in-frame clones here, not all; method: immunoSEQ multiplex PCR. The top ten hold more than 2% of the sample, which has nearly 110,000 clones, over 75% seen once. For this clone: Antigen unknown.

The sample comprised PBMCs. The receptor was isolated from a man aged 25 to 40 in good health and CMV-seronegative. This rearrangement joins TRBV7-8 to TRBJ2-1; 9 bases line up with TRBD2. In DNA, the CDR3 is TGTGCCAGCAGCTTATTCTGGACTAGCGAAAAAAACAATGAGCAGTTCTTC. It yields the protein CASSLFWTSEKNNEQFF.